Given below is one T cell receptor beta chain in context. Its antigen remains unidentified. The data originate from a study of OX40 agonist ivuxolimab in advanced cancers. At the level of the study: Dose-escalation cases comprised hepatocellular carcinoma, melanoma, renal cell or head and neck cancer. Study-level points and caveats: Partial responders receiving 0.1-3.0 mg/kg showed among the lowest clonal expansion.

The repertoire was sequenced with immunoSEQ multiplex PCR; TCRdb's copy has only in-frame clones and lacks some. The sample has 70,000 to 75,000 clones, about 91% seen once. The CDR3 is made up of 10 amino acids. Germline-derived CDR1 and CDR2 are MNHEY and SVGAGI. V gave up 5 bases and J gave up 11 bases, with 9 bases separating them. The sampling schedule covered blood at baseline, cycle 4 day 1, and cycle 7 day 1. This chain uses TRBV6-5 with TRBJ1-1, with no clear D. The receptor's source is an adult with an advanced solid tumor such as melanoma, head and neck, liver or kidney cancer. This specimen consisted of CD4+ or CD8+ T cells sorted from blood, obtained in a trial of the OX40 agonist ivuxolimab. The CDR3 protein is CASSEVGAFF. DNA of the CDR3: TGTGCCAGCAGTGAAGTCGGGGCTTTCTTT.